This T cell receptor (beta chain) was observed in a study of blood T cells in healthy people across ages. At the level of the study: Template switching captured about one barcoded beta molecule per two T cells.

It was with a sample-barcoded 5' primer and a J-beta primer mix that a second PCR of roughly 7 to 12 cycles was run. TCRdb analysed the 5' RACE reads with MiXCR anew, one entry per CDR3 protein. The sample consists of about 1,400,000 distinct CDR3 sequences, approximately 42% of them appearing once. Turning to this clonotype: Its antigen is still unknown.

Donation came from healthy Caucasian individuals in Russia who were aged 6 to 90. The CDR3 loop spans 17 amino acids. The trim removed 3 bases at V and 7 bases at J, leaving 13 bases unmatched. Study findings and constraints: Older age went with lower TCR beta diversity per million T cells, in a roughly linear way.

The gene calls are TRBV12-3 or TRBV12-4 and TRBJ2-1; 9 bases agree with TRBD2. The specimen was blood. The sequence was obtained from a woman under 30 in good health. The CDR3 loop is CASSFAVWLSGRNEQFF. CDR3 nucleotide sequence: TGTGCCAGCAGTTTTGCTGTGTGGTTGAGCGGGAGGAATGAGCAGTTCTTC.